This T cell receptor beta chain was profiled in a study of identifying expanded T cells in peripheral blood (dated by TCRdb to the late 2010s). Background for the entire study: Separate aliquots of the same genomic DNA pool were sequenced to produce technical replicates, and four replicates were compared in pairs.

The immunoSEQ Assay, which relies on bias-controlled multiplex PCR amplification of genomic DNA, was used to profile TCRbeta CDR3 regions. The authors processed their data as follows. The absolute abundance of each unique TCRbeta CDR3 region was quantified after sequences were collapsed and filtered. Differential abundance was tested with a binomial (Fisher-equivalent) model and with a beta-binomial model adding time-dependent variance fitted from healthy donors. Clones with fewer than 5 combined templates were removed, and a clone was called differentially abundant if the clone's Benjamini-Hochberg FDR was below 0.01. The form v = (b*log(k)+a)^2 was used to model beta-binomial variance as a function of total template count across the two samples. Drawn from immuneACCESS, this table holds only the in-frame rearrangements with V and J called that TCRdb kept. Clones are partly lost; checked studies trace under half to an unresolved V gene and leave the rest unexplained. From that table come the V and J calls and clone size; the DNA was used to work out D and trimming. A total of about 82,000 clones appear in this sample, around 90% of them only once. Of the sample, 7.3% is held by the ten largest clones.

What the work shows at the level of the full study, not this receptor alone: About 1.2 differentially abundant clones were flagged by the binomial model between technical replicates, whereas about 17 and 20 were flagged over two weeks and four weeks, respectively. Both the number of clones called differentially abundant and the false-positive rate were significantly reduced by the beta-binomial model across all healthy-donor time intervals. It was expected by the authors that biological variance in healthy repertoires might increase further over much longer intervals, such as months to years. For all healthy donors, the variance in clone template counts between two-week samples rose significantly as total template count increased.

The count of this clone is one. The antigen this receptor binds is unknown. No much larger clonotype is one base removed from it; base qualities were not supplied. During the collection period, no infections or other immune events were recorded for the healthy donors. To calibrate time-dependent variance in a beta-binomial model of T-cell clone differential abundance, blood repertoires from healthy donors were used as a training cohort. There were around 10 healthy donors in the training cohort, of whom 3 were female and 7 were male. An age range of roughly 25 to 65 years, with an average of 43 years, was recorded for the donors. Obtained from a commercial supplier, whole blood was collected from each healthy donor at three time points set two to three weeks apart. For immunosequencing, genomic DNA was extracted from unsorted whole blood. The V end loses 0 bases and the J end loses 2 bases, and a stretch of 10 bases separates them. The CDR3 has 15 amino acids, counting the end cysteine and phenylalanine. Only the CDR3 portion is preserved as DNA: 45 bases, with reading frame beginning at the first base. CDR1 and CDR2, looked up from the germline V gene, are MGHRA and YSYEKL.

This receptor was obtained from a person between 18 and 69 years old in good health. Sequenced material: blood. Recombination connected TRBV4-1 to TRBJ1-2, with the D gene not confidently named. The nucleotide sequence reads TGCGCCAGCAGCCAAGACCCAGATACCAACTATGGCTACACCTTC. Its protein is CASSQDPDTNYGYTF.